This TCR beta chain is drawn from a study of T cells in pancreatic ductal adenocarcinoma. Study results and caveats: This surgical cohort overrepresents the minority presenting with early-stage disease. Mean clonality was approximately 0.11 in tumors and roughly 0.072 in blood, not significantly different. Blood had more productive templates and roughly 8-fold more unique clonotypes than tumor. Tumor-versus-blood clonality comparisons may be biased toward lower tumor diversity.

The CDR3 runs to 13 residues. J lost 6 bases, V lost 6 bases, and 5 bases had no gene match. CDR1 is MNHNS, CDR2 SASEGT, per germline. This table comes from immunoSEQ multiplex PCR, and its TCRdb copy is limited to in-frame clones, with some not included. The sample includes roughly 100,000 clones, about 95% of them seen just once. No neoadjuvant therapy was given to the selected pancreatic ductal adenocarcinoma patients before their surgery. Points on this clone: Its antigen remains unknown.

This sequence was found in a human donor with pancreatic ductal adenocarcinoma. Sample: PBMCs. V is TRBV6-1 and J is TRBJ2-3; TRBD2 matches 8 bases. CDR3: CASRSGGADTQYF. DNA for the CDR3: TGTGCCAGCAGGAGCGGGGGCGCGGATACGCAGTATTTT.